One and the same sample provided the 14 T cell receptor beta chains below, sequenced in a study of CXCR3-negative and CXCR3-positive naive CD8 T cells. The study's findings and limits: Comparison of naive cells showed more hydrophobic TRB CDR3s in CXCR3-positive than in CXCR3-negative naive cells.

What these receptors recognize is not known. All TRB cDNA libraries came from 5' RACE performed with UMI labels. TCRdb re-called the 5' RACE reads; every CDR3 protein appears as one record, without DNA. Its table lists 110,000 or so distinct CDR3 sequences. Material: naive CXCR3+ CD8+ T cells from blood. The subset: CD45RO-CCR7+CD27+CD95- naive CD8+ T cells expressing CXCR3 (TNR3+). The receptors were gathered from a human donor in good health. Some clones in this sample may be carry-over from other donors' samples.

The V and J genes are TRBV5-1 and TRBJ2-7. Germline V lookup: CDR1 SGHRS, CDR2 YFSETQ. The CDR3 is 14 amino acids. CDR3 in amino acids: CASSLGLNSYEQYF.

V is TRBV7-9 and J is TRBJ1-5; TCRdb's assignment of TRBD1 cannot be checked, as there is no DNA. The CDR3 is 16 amino acids. CDR1 SEHNR and CDR2 FQNEAQ come from the germline V gene (reference sequence). CDR3 in amino acids: CASSPGGAYSNQPQHF.

V usage is TRBV25-1 and J usage is TRBJ2-5; TCRdb reports TRBD1, a call that lacks DNA to check it against. The CDR3 length is 17 residues. Germline V gives CDR1 MGHDK, CDR2 SYGVNS. The CDR3 reads CASSAAIGTGFQETQYF.

The V call is TRBV9, the J call TRBJ2-3; TCRdb proposes TRBD2, but this gene call is untestable without DNA. The CDR3 has 15 amino acids. Per the germline V gene, CDR1 is SGDLS and CDR2 is YYNGEE. CDR3: CASSVSGGAVDTQYF.

V usage is TRBV9 and J usage is TRBJ2-7; checking the TCRdb D call of TRBD1 is not possible without DNA. The CDR3 has 12 residues. CDR1 and CDR2 from the germline V gene are SGDLS and YYNGEE. The CDR3 loop is CASSVSGGEQYF.

The chain uses TRBV12-3 or TRBV12-4 and TRBJ2-1; there is no DNA to check the TCRdb D call of TRBD2. This CDR3 region has 15 residues. CDR3 sequence: CASRMTSGTYNEQFF.

Here the CDR3 reads CASNMMGYGYTF. V and J are TRBV9 and TRBJ1-2. CDR3 length: 12 amino acids. CDR1 and CDR2 from the germline V gene are SGDLS and YYNGEE. The full variable domain, completed using reference TRBV9 and TRBJ1-2, is DSGVTQTPKHLITATGQRVTLRCSPRSGDLSVYWYQQSLDQGLQFLIQYYNGEERAKGNILERFSAQQFPDLHSELNLSSLELGDSALYFCASNMMGYGYTFGSGTRLTVV.

The chain carries TRBV6-5 and TRBJ2-2. CDR3 length: 15 amino acids. The germline CDR1 and CDR2 sequences are MNHEY and SVGAGI. CDR3: CASSYSQVFTGELFF.

The chain carries TRBV29-1 and TRBJ2-2. This CDR3 is 13 amino acids long. Germline lookup yields CDR1 SQVTM and CDR2 ANQGSEA. Here the CDR3 reads CSVDRRNTGELFF.

The V and J genes are TRBV7-9 and TRBJ2-6. The CDR3 runs 15 residues. Germline assignment: CDR1 SEHNR and CDR2 FQNEAQ (reference sequence). The CDR3 loop reads CASSLVESGANVLTF. Supplemented by reference TRBV7-9 and TRBJ2-6, the full variable domain reads DTGVSQNPRHKITKRGQNVTFRCDPISEHNRLYWYRQTLGQGPEFLTYFQNEAQLEKSRLLSDRFSAERPKGSFSTLEIQRTEQGDSAMYLCASSLVESGANVLTFGAGSRLTVL.

The rearrangement joins TRBV30 to TRBJ2-7; TCRdb proposes TRBD1, but this gene call is untestable without DNA. The CDR3 totals 14 residues. Germline V gene lookup returns CDR1 GTSNPN and CDR2 SVGIG (reference sequence). Here the CDR3 reads CAWTPGQGSYEQYF.

The rearrangement links TRBV6-2 or TRBV6-3 to TRBJ2-7; TCRdb names TRBD2, which stays unverified in the absence of DNA. The CDR3 spans 15 residues. Germline CDR1 reads MNHEY; CDR2 reads SVGEGT. CDR3 in amino acids: CASIPSYSGSYEQYF.

The chain combines TRBV13 with TRBJ1-1; the D call from TCRdb, TRBD1, cannot be confirmed without DNA. Germline V gene data show CDR1 as PRHDT and CDR2 as FYEKMQ (reference sequence). This CDR3 is built from 15 residues. CDR3 region: CASSEEQGGYTEAFF.

This sequence joins TRBV6-5 and TRBJ2-2; TCRdb reports TRBD2, a call that lacks DNA to check it against. There are 19 residues in the CDR3. The V gene's germline CDR1 is MNHEY and CDR2 SVGAGI. CDR3 residues: CASSYSYKLTDRAAGELFF.